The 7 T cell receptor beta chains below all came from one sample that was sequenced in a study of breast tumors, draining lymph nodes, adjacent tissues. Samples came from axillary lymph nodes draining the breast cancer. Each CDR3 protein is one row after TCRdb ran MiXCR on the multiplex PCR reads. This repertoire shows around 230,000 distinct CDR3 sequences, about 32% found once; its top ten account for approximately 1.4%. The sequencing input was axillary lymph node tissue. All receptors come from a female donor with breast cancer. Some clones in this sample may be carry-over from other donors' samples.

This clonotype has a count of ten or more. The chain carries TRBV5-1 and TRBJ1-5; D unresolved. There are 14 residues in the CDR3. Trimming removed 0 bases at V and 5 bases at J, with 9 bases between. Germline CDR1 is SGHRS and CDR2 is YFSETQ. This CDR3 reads CASSLDGGDQPQHF. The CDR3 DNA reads TGCGCCAGCAGCTTGGATGGAGGCGATCAGCCCCAGCATTTT.

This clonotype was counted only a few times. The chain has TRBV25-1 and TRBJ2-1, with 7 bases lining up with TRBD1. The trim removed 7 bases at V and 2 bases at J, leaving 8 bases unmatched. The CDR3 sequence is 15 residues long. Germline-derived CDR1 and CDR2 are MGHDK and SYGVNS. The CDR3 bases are TGTGCCAGCAAAAACCGGGACAGTCCCTACAATGAGCAGTTCTTC. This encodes CASKNRDSPYNEQFF.

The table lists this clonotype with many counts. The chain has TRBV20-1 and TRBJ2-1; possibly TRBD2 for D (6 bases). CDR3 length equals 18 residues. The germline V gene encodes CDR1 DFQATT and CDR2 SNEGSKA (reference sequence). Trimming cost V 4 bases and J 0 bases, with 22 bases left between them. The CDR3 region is CSAKESGSWGSSYNEQFF. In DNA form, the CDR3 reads TGCAGTGCTAAGGAGAGCGGGTCCTGGGGTAGCTCCTACAATGAGCAGTTCTTC.

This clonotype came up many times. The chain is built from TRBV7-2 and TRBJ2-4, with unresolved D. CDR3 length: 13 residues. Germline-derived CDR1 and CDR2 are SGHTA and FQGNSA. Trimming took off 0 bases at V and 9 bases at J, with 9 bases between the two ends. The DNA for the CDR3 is TGTGCCAGCAGCTTAGCAGGGTCGGGCATTCAGTACTTC. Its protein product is CASSLAGSGIQYF.

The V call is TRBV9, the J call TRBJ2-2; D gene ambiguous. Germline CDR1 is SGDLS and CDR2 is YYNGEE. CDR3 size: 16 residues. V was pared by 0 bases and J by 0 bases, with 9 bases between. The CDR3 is CASSVALQSNTGELFF. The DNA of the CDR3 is TGTGCCAGCAGCGTAGCTCTACAGTCGAACACCGGGGAGCTGTTTTTT.

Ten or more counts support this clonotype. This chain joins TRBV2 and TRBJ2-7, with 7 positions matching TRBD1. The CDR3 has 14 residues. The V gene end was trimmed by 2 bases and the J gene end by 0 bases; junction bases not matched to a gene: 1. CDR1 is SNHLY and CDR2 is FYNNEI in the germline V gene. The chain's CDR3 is CASSERDSSYEQYF. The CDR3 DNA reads TGTGCCAGCAGTGAAAGGGACAGCTCCTACGAGCAGTACTTC.

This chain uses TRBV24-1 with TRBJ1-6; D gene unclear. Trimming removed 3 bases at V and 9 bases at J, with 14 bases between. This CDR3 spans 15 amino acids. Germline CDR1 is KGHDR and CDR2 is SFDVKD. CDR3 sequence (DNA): TGTGCCACCAGTGATACTGATTCCAATTGTTCACCCCTCCACTTT. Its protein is CATSDTDSNCSPLHF.